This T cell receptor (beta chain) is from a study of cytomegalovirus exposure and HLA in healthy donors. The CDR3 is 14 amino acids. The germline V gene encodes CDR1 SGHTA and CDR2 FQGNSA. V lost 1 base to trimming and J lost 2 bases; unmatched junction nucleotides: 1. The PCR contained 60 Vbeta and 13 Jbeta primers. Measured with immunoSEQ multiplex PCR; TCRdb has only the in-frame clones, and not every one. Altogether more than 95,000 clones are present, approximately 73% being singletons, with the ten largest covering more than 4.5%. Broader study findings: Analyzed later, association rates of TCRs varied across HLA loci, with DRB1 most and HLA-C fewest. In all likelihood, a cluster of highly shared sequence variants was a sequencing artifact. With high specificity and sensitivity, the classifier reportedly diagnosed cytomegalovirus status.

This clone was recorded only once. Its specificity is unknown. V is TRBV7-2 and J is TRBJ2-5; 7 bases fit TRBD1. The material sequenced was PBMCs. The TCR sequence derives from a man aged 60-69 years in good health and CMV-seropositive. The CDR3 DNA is TGTGCCAGCAGCTTAGACAGGGGTCAAGAGACCCAGTACTTC. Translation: CASSLDRGQETQYF.